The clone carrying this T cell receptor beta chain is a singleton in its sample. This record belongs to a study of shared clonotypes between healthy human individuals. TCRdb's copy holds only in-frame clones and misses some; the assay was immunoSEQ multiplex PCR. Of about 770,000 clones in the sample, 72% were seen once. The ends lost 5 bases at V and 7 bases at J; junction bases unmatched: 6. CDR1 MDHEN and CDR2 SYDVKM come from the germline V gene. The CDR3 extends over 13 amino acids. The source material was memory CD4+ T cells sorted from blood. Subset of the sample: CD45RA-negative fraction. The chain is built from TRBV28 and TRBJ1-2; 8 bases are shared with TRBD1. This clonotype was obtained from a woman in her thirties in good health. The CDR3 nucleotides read TGTGCCAGCAGTATCCCAGGACAGGGTGGCTACACCTTC. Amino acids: CASSIPGQGGYTF.